Listed below are T cell receptor beta chains from one sample, sequenced in a study of cytomegalovirus exposure and HLA in healthy donors. This table comes from immunoSEQ multiplex PCR, and its TCRdb copy is limited to in-frame clones, with some not included. The sample shows 150,000 or so clones, 65% to 85% of them seen only once. The sequenced material came from PBMCs. These receptor sequences come from a young man in good health and CMV-seronegative. Both conserved end residues are part of each CDR3. Fields, in order: D gene, J gene, clone size, V gene, CDR3 protein, CDR3 DNA. D genes are given only for firm matches. Not every row has a clone size; where given, it reads once, few, many or a size class.

d_call: -; j_call: TRBJ1-4; clone_size: once; v_call: TRBV7-9; cdr3_aa: CASSLEVGEANEKLFF; cdr3_nt: TGTGCCAGCAGCTTAGAGGTCGGGGAAGCTAATGAAAAACTGTTTTTT
d_call: -; j_call: TRBJ2-1; clone_size: -; v_call: TRBV5-4; cdr3_aa: CASSLKTGSYNEQFF; cdr3_nt: TGTGCCAGCAGCTTAAAGACTGGTAGTTACAATGAGCAGTTCTTC
d_call: -; j_call: TRBJ2-1; clone_size: -; v_call: TRBV7-6; cdr3_aa: CASSGHVNEQFF; cdr3_nt: TGTGCCAGCTCGGGACATGTGAATGAGCAGTTCTTC
d_call: -; j_call: TRBJ1-3; clone_size: -; v_call: TRBV13; cdr3_aa: CASSSPLGNTIYF; cdr3_nt: TGTGCCAGCAGCTCCCCGTTGGGAAACACCATATATTTT
d_call: TRBD1; j_call: TRBJ2-3; clone_size: few; v_call: TRBV5-1; cdr3_aa: CASSHETGVDTQYF; cdr3_nt: TGCGCCAGCAGCCACGAGACAGGGGTTGATACGCAGTATTTT
d_call: TRBD1; j_call: TRBJ2-2; clone_size: -; v_call: TRBV19; cdr3_aa: CASSIHTGVTGELFF; cdr3_nt: TGTGCCAGTAGTATACACACAGGGGTCACCGGGGAGCTGTTTTTT
d_call: -; j_call: TRBJ1-1; clone_size: -; v_call: TRBV18; cdr3_aa: CASSPRGEGTEAFF; cdr3_nt: TGTGCCAGCTCACCCAGGGGAGAAGGGACTGAAGCTTTCTTT
d_call: TRBD1; j_call: TRBJ2-2; clone_size: -; v_call: TRBV2; cdr3_aa: CASSIRQGLNTGELFF; cdr3_nt: TGTGCCAGCAGTATTCGACAGGGTCTAAACACCGGGGAGCTGTTTTTT
d_call: -; j_call: TRBJ1-2; clone_size: -; v_call: TRBV30; cdr3_aa: CAAYRDTLRGFYGYTF; cdr3_nt: TGTGCCGCTTACCGGGACACCTTGAGGGGTTTCTATGGCTACACCTTC
d_call: -; j_call: TRBJ2-6; clone_size: -; v_call: TRBV7-2; cdr3_aa: CASSLPRVGAGANVLTF; cdr3_nt: TGTGCCAGCAGCTTGCCCAGGGTAGGGGCTGGGGCCAACGTCCTGACTTTC
d_call: TRBD1; j_call: TRBJ2-7; clone_size: -; v_call: TRBV4-3; cdr3_aa: CASSRGGDRGYEQYF; cdr3_nt: TGCGCCAGCAGCCGGGGAGGGGACAGGGGTTACGAGCAGTACTTC
d_call: TRBD1; j_call: TRBJ2-2; clone_size: -; v_call: TRBV4-2; cdr3_aa: CASSQGTGPNTGELFF; cdr3_nt: TGTGCCAGCAGCCAAGGGACAGGGCCGAACACCGGGGAGCTGTTTTTT
d_call: TRBD1; j_call: TRBJ2-5; clone_size: -; v_call: TRBV7-9; cdr3_aa: CASSLVSGGSETQYF; cdr3_nt: TGTGCCAGCAGCTTAGTCTCAGGGGGATCAGAGACCCAGTACTTC
d_call: -; j_call: TRBJ1-2; clone_size: -; v_call: TRBV5-5; cdr3_aa: CASSLDEFGYTF; cdr3_nt: TGTGCCAGCAGCTTGGATGAGTTCGGCTACACCTTC
d_call: -; j_call: TRBJ1-1; clone_size: -; v_call: TRBV5-4; cdr3_aa: CASSPREGNTEAFF; cdr3_nt: TGTGCCAGCAGCCCCAGGGAAGGGAACACTGAAGCTTTCTTT
d_call: -; j_call: TRBJ1-2; clone_size: -; v_call: TRBV30; cdr3_aa: CAWSRTVVNYGYTF; cdr3_nt: TGTGCCTGGAGTAGGACAGTTGTTAACTATGGCTACACCTTC
d_call: -; j_call: TRBJ1-5; clone_size: -; v_call: TRBV9; cdr3_aa: CASSIRTAFVVNQPQHF; cdr3_nt: TGTGCCAGCAGCATCCGGACAGCGTTTGTCGTCAATCAGCCCCAGCATTTT
d_call: -; j_call: TRBJ1-5; clone_size: once; v_call: TRBV5-5; cdr3_aa: CASSSGDWQPQHF; cdr3_nt: TGTGCCAGCAGCTCCGGGGACTGGCAGCCCCAGCATTTT
d_call: TRBD2; j_call: TRBJ2-5; clone_size: -; v_call: TRBV7-7; cdr3_aa: CASSLGSGGAVETQYF; cdr3_nt: TGTGCCAGCAGCTTAGGTAGCGGGGGGGCGGTCGAGACCCAGTACTTC
d_call: TRBD1; j_call: TRBJ2-7; clone_size: -; v_call: TRBV11-2; cdr3_aa: CASATYRDRVYEQYF; cdr3_nt: TGTGCCAGCGCAACCTACCGGGACAGGGTGTACGAGCAGTACTTC
d_call: -; j_call: TRBJ1-2; clone_size: -; v_call: TRBV28; cdr3_aa: CASTLFSGDTSNYGYTF; cdr3_nt: TGTGCCAGCACATTATTCTCTGGGGACACCTCTAACTATGGCTACACCTTC
d_call: -; j_call: TRBJ1-5; clone_size: few; v_call: TRBV5-1; cdr3_aa: CASSVSGDQPQHF; cdr3_nt: TGCGCCAGCAGCGTTTCCGGAGATCAGCCCCAGCATTTT
d_call: TRBD2; j_call: TRBJ2-4; clone_size: -; v_call: TRBV19; cdr3_aa: CATRRSGGRDVAKNIQYF; cdr3_nt: TGTGCCACTCGTCGTTCGGGGGGGAGGGATGTGGCCAAAAACATTCAGTACTTC
d_call: -; j_call: TRBJ2-5; clone_size: -; v_call: TRBV25-1; cdr3_aa: CASSEYLRGETQYF; cdr3_nt: TGTGCCAGCAGTGAATATCTGAGGGGGGAGACCCAGTACTTC
d_call: -; j_call: TRBJ1-4; clone_size: -; v_call: TRBV10-1; cdr3_aa: CASSESPGTPPHEKLFF; cdr3_nt: TGCGCCAGCAGTGAGTCCCCCGGGACTCCCCCGCATGAAAAACTGTTTTTT
d_call: -; j_call: TRBJ2-7; clone_size: few; v_call: TRBV15; cdr3_aa: CATSAANKAPPEDEQYF; cdr3_nt: TGTGCCACCAGCGCTGCCAACAAGGCTCCTCCCGAGGACGAGCAGTACTTC
d_call: TRBD1; j_call: TRBJ2-1; clone_size: -; v_call: TRBV29-1; cdr3_aa: CSVGLTWDRYNEQFF; cdr3_nt: TGCAGCGTTGGCCTAACCTGGGACAGGTACAATGAGCAGTTCTTC
d_call: -; j_call: TRBJ2-4; clone_size: -; v_call: TRBV28; cdr3_aa: CASSLIGEVGNSQYF; cdr3_nt: TGTGCCAGCAGTTTGATCGGGGAGGTTGGAAACAGTCAGTACTTC
d_call: TRBD1; j_call: TRBJ2-3; clone_size: -; v_call: TRBV5-1; cdr3_aa: CASKSETGGTSTDTQYF; cdr3_nt: TGCGCCAGCAAGAGCGAGACAGGGGGCACTAGCACAGATACGCAGTATTTT
d_call: -; j_call: TRBJ1-3; clone_size: -; v_call: TRBV4-3; cdr3_aa: CASSQIRGSGNTIYF; cdr3_nt: TGCGCCAGCAGCCAAATTCGGGGGTCTGGAAACACCATATATTTT
d_call: -; j_call: TRBJ2-5; clone_size: -; v_call: TRBV5-1; cdr3_aa: CASSLASLLGEETQYF; cdr3_nt: TGCGCCAGCAGCTTGGCCTCTCTACTCGGTGAGGAGACCCAGTACTTC
d_call: -; j_call: TRBJ1-1; clone_size: -; v_call: TRBV13; cdr3_aa: CASSLPPIWEGTEAFF; cdr3_nt: TGTGCCAGCAGTCTCCCCCCCATTTGGGAGGGCACTGAAGCTTTCTTT
d_call: TRBD1; j_call: TRBJ1-2; clone_size: -; v_call: TRBV6-1; cdr3_aa: CASSYDRGSYGYTF; cdr3_nt: TGTGCCAGCAGTTATGACAGGGGAAGCTATGGCTACACCTTC
d_call: -; j_call: TRBJ2-2; clone_size: few; v_call: TRBV2; cdr3_aa: CASRDGDTGELFF; cdr3_nt: TGTGCCAGCAGAGACGGGGACACCGGGGAGCTGTTTTTT
d_call: -; j_call: TRBJ1-1; clone_size: -; v_call: TRBV28; cdr3_aa: CASSNRAMNTEAFF; cdr3_nt: TGTGCCAGCAGCAACAGGGCAATGAACACTGAAGCTTTCTTT
d_call: -; j_call: TRBJ1-2; clone_size: -; v_call: TRBV7-9; cdr3_aa: CASSLGEGGRDNYGYTF; cdr3_nt: TGTGCCAGCAGCTTGGGGGAGGGGGGGCGGGATAACTATGGCTACACCTTC